What follows are 14 T cell receptor beta chains derived from one specimen sequenced in a study of beta chain features in type 1 diabetes. As every portion of the isolated RNA was reverse transcribed, the sequencing read expressed TCRB transcripts. Produced via immunoSEQ multiplex PCR; TCRdb's table is partial and in-frame only. The sample lists 130,000 to 150,000 clones, about 51% occurring once. The sample was Tregs from blood. These TCRs come from a young man in good health.

V and J are TRBV5-1 and TRBJ2-1; 12 bases agree with TRBD2. The ends lost 0 bases at V and 9 bases at J; junction bases unmatched: 4. This CDR3 has 15 residues. Germline V gives CDR1 SGHRS, CDR2 YFSETQ. DNA for the CDR3: TGCGCCAGCAGCTTGGGACTAGCGGGAGTGAGTGAGCAGTTCTTC. Translation gives CASSLGLAGVSEQFF.

The rearrangement links TRBV6-5 to TRBJ2-1; 9 nucleotides match TRBD1. V gave up 7 bases and J gave up 0 bases; unmatched junction bases: 4. The CDR3 has 15 amino acids. Germline CDR1 and CDR2: MNHEY and SVGAGI. This chain's CDR3 is CASTDRGASYNEQFF. As DNA, the CDR3 is TGTGCCAGCACCGACAGGGGGGCCTCCTACAATGAGCAGTTCTTC.

This clone appeared a few times. The same CDR3 is also encoded by other DNA sequences in this sample. CDR3 residues: CASSLGTGNQPQHF. The CDR3 DNA follows: TGCGCCAGCAGCTTGGGGACAGGGAATCAGCCCCAGCATTTT. The chain couples TRBV5-1 to TRBJ1-5; the match to TRBD1 covers 8 bases. Trimming removed 0 bases from V and 4 bases from J; junction bases left unmatched: 0. The germline V gene has CDR1 SGHRS and CDR2 YFSETQ. The CDR3 is 14 residues long.

This clone was detected only a few times. The rearrangement links TRBV18 to TRBJ1-1; 12 nucleotides match TRBD1. The CDR3 is made up of 17 amino acids. From germline, CDR1 is KGHSH and CDR2 LQKENI. After removal of 3 bases from V and 1 base from J, the junction contained 6 bases not matched to a gene. CDR3 residues: CASSPIGTGGRNTEAFF. The CDR3 DNA is TGTGCCAGCTCACCGATCGGGACAGGGGGCCGGAACACTGAAGCTTTCTTT. Filled out from reference TRBV18 and TRBJ1-1, the complete variable domain reads NAGVMQNPRHLVRRRGQEARLRCSPMKGHSHVYWYRQLPEEGLKFMVYLQKENIIDESGMPKERFSAEFPKEGPSILRIQQVVRGDSAAYFCASSPIGTGGRNTEAFFGQGTRLTVV.

This chain connects TRBV4-1 to TRBJ1-5, with D perhaps matching TRBD1 (5 bases). V lost 3 bases to trimming and J lost 8 bases, with 14 bases between them. Germline V gene lookup returns CDR1 MGHRA and CDR2 YSYEKL. CDR3 length equals 14 residues. The CDR3 loop is CASSQRGMGEPQHF. CDR3 bases: TGCGCCAGCAGCCAGCGGGGAATGGGGGAGCCCCAGCATTTT.

The rearrangement uses TRBV5-1 and TRBJ2-6, with TRBD1 matching 7 bases. Germline V gene data show CDR1 as SGHRS and CDR2 as YFSETQ. The junction had 12 bases not matched to a gene; V was cut back by 4 bases and J by 11 bases. The CDR3 contains 15 residues. This CDR3 is CASSRDSSQTDVLTF. DNA for the CDR3: TGCGCCAGCAGCCGGGACAGTTCCCAAACAGACGTCCTGACTTTC.

The CDR3 loop is CASSSRRTGRDTQYF. Here the CDR3 DNA reads TGCGCCAGCAGCTCTCGTCGGACAGGGAGAGATACGCAGTATTTT. The V gene is TRBV5-1, the J gene TRBJ2-3; 8 bases map to TRBD1. Looked up from germline, CDR1 is SGHRS and CDR2 is YFSETQ. The CDR3 has 15 residues. J gave up 5 bases and V 3 bases, and 8 bases lay outside the gene matches.

This clone was counted between two and nine times. This rearrangement joins TRBV20-1 to TRBJ2-1; a weak D match, TRBD1 (5 bases). The germline V gene encodes CDR1 DFQATT and CDR2 SNEGSKA (reference sequence). V lost 3 bases to trimming and J lost 8 bases, with 8 bases between them. The CDR3 consists of 11 residues. The CDR3 DNA is TGCAGTGCTAGGAAGGGGTATGAGCAGTTCTTC. This translates into CSARKGYEQFF.

The DNA for the CDR3 is TGTGCCAGTAGTATTAGGGGGGGCGCGAGGGATGGCTACACCTTC. Translation gives CASSIRGGARDGYTF. This chain connects TRBV19 to TRBJ1-2; D perhaps matches TRBD1 (6 bases). Trimming cost V 3 bases and J 6 bases, with 17 bases left between them. Germline CDR1 reads LNHDA; CDR2 reads SQIVND (reference sequence). The CDR3 loop spans 15 amino acids.

This clone turned up a few times. The gene calls are TRBV5-4 and TRBJ1-3; the D is unclear. The CDR3 totals 16 residues. V was cut by 4 bases and J by 0 bases, with 14 bases left in between. Germline CDR1 reads SGHNT; CDR2 reads YYREEE (reference sequence). Written as DNA, the CDR3 is TGTGCCAGCAGCCGAGCTATCGACAACTCTGGAAACACCATATATTTT. This translates into CASSRAIDNSGNTIYF.

The chain is built from TRBV30 and TRBJ1-5, with 7 nucleotides matching TRBD1. The CDR3 sequence is 13 residues long. Germline-derived CDR1 and CDR2 are GTSNPN and SVGIG (reference sequence). After removal of 7 bases from V and 3 bases from J, the junction contained 6 bases not matched to a gene. CDR3 sequence (DNA): TGTGCCTCCGGACAGGATTCCAATCAGCCCCAGCATTTT. Its translation: CASGQDSNQPQHF.

This clone showed up just a few times. The chain recombines TRBV5-1 with TRBJ1-1; D is unresolved. Germline loops: CDR1 SGHRS, CDR2 YFSETQ. The CDR3 is made up of 13 amino acids. V was pared by 0 bases and J by 5 bases, with 8 bases between. CDR3 in DNA: TGCGCCAGCAGCTTGGTTCCCGGGACTGAAGCTTTCTTT. This codes for CASSLVPGTEAFF. The variable domain in full, completed from reference TRBV5-1 and TRBJ1-1, reads KAGVTQTPRYLIKTRGQQVTLSCSPISGHRSVSWYQQTPGQGLQFLFEYFSETQRNKGNFPGRFSGRQFSNSRSEMNVSTLELGDSALYLCASSLVPGTEAFFGQGTRLTVV.

This clone was detected a few times. This chain links TRBV6-5 with TRBJ2-5; D not resolved. CDR3 length equals 14 residues. The germline V gene encodes CDR1 MNHEY and CDR2 SVGAGI. Trimming removed 0 bases from V and 0 bases from J, with 5 bases in between. CDR3 bases: TGTGCCAGCAGTTACTCAGAGCACCAAGAGACCCAGTACTTC. The encoded protein is CASSYSEHQETQYF.

J is TRBJ2-7 and V is TRBV19; TRBD1 aligns across 9 bases. The CDR3 sequence is 16 residues long. Germline CDR1 and CDR2: LNHDA and SQIVND (reference sequence). J gave up 0 bases and V 5 bases, and 8 bases lay outside the gene matches. CDR3 coding DNA: TGTGCCAGTAGTTTCTCCGGGACAGGGAGCTCCTACGAGCAGTACTTC. This translates into CASSFSGTGSSYEQYF. Full variable domain (outside the CDR3, taken from reference TRBV19 and TRBJ2-7): DGGITQSPKYLFRKEGQNVTLSCEQNLNHDAMYWYRQDPGQGLRLIYYSQIVNDFQKGDIAEGYSVSREKKESFPLTVTSAQKNPTAFYLCASSFSGTGSSYEQYFGPGTRLTVT.